The 29 T cell receptor beta chains in this list originate from one sample, sequenced in a study of blood T cell repertoires in COVID-19. Sequencing was performed with immunoSEQ multiplex PCR; in TCRdb, only in-frame clones are kept and a portion is missing. The top ten clones hold about 3% of a sample with around 180,000 clones, over 65% of them seen once. The sequenced sample consisted of peripheral blood. The source of these receptors is a woman aged 80 or older with acute or convalescent COVID-19.

The chain couples TRBV5-1 to TRBJ2-1; 11 bases map to TRBD2. The CDR3 is made up of 16 amino acids. Trimming removed 4 bases from V and 6 bases from J; junction bases left unmatched: 9. The germline CDR1 and CDR2 sequences are SGHRS and YFSETQ. The CDR3 nucleotides are TGCGCCAGCAGCACGGGACTAGCGGTAGAGATCAATGAGCAGTTCTTC. Protein: CASSTGLAVEINEQFF.

This clone was counted a few times. The chain joins TRBV19 to TRBJ2-7; tentatively, D is TRBD1 (6 bases). The V gene lost 5 bases and the J gene lost 7 bases, with 21 bases spanning the gap. Germline V gives CDR1 LNHDA, CDR2 SQIVND (reference sequence). The CDR3 is 15 residues long. CDR3 loop: CASSPLAGARGEQYF. In DNA form, the CDR3 reads TGTGCCAGTAGTCCGTTGGCAGGGGCTCGAGGAGAGCAGTACTTC.

The chain employs TRBV5-1 and TRBJ2-1; the match to TRBD2 covers 11 bases. V trimming: 9 bases; J trimming: 6 bases; junction bases outside the gene matches: 11. The CDR3 sequence is 15 residues long. Germline assignment: CDR1 SGHRS and CDR2 YFSETQ. The CDR3 DNA reads as TGCGCCACCCGACCCCCCGGGACTAGCGGCAATGAGCAGTTCTTC. The encoded protein is CATRPPGTSGNEQFF.

A few counts support this clone. The chain is built from TRBV9 and TRBJ2-7; 9 nucleotides align to TRBD1. The CDR3 runs 16 residues. Germline V CDR1 and CDR2: SGDLS, YYNGEE. V was clipped by 0 bases and J by 2 bases; unmatched bases: 6. CDR3 in DNA: TGTGCCAGCAGCGTAGCCGGGACAGGGAGTACCTACGAGCAGTACTTC. Protein: CASSVAGTGSTYEQYF.

The CDR3 DNA follows: TGTGCCATCAGTTCAAACCGGACAGTCCCCGGGGAGCTGTTTTTT. This gives the protein CAISSNRTVPGELFF. The rearrangement joins TRBV10-3 to TRBJ2-2; possibly TRBD1 for D (6 bases). Germline V gene data show CDR1 as ENHRY and CDR2 as SYGVKD. Between the trimmed V and J ends, which lost 5 bases and 6 bases, there was a span of 16 bases. This CDR3 is 15 amino acids long.

This clone has a handful of counts. CDR3 protein: CASSETGEGGYTF. The CDR3 DNA reads TGTGCCAGCAGTGAGACAGGGGAGGGTGGCTACACCTTC. The chain carries TRBV2 and TRBJ1-2, with 8 bases matching TRBD1. This CDR3 contains 13 residues. The V gene's germline CDR1 is SNHLY and CDR2 FYNNEI. The junction had 4 bases not matched to a gene; V was cut back by 3 bases and J by 7 bases. Full variable domain (outside the CDR3, taken from reference TRBV2 and TRBJ1-2): EPEVTQTPSHQVTQMGQEVILRCVPISNHLYFYWYRQILGQKVEFLVSFYNNEISEKSEIFDDQFSVERPDGSNFTLKIRSTKLEDSAMYFCASSETGEGGYTFGSGTRLTVV.

The chain links TRBV6-5 to TRBJ1-6; 10 nucleotides agree with TRBD1. CDR1 and CDR2 (germline): MNHEY, SVGAGI. The CDR3 is 14 amino acids. V shed 10 bases and J 9 bases; nucleotides not matched to a gene: 9. The CDR3 loop reads CAINRDRGGSPLHF. The CDR3 DNA reads TGTGCCATCAACCGGGACAGGGGTGGTTCACCCCTCCACTTT.

This clone was seen a single time. This sequence joins TRBV28 and TRBJ2-3; D is perhaps TRBD1 (6 bases). Germline-derived CDR1 and CDR2 are MDHEN and SYDVKM. The CDR3 sequence is 17 residues long. Trimming removed 6 bases from V and 3 bases from J, with 22 bases in between. The CDR3 loop is CASSRRALDRITDTQYF. For the CDR3, the DNA is TGTGCCAGCAGCCGACGGGCCCTGGACAGAATAACAGATACGCAGTATTTT.

The genes are TRBV19 and TRBJ2-1, with TRBD2 identical over 11 bases. There are 13 residues in the CDR3. Germline V lookup: CDR1 LNHDA, CDR2 SQIVND (reference sequence). With V trimmed by 6 bases and J by 6 bases, 1 base remained unmatched. Here the CDR3 reads CASSGTSGNEQFF. The CDR3 nucleotides are TGTGCCAGTAGCGGGACTAGCGGCAATGAGCAGTTCTTC.

V gene TRBV2 combines with J gene TRBJ2-2; 14 bases fit TRBD2. Per germline, CDR1 SNHLY and CDR2 FYNNEI. This CDR3 region has 18 residues. Losses at the gene ends were 6 bases for V and 1 base for J; bases not matched to a gene: 7. CDR3 region: CASRGGLAGVKNTGELFF. The CDR3 DNA is TGTGCCAGCAGGGGGGGACTAGCGGGAGTCAAGAACACCGGGGAGCTGTTTTTT.

The chain couples TRBV28 to TRBJ2-7; 8 nucleotides line up with TRBD2. V dropped 8 bases and J dropped 6; count of bases not matched to a gene: 9. The V gene's germline CDR1 is MDHEN and CDR2 SYDVKM. There are 13 residues in the CDR3. CDR3 sequence: CASRGLVSGEQYF. The CDR3 bases are TGTGCCAGCCGGGGACTAGTCAGCGGCGAGCAGTACTTC.

The J gene is TRBJ2-6, the V gene TRBV19; TRBD1 aligns across 9 bases. CDR1 and CDR2 from the germline V gene are LNHDA and SQIVND (reference sequence). With V trimmed by 4 bases and J by 0 bases, 4 bases remained unmatched. The CDR3 spans 17 residues. The CDR3 is CASSRGTGNSGANVLTF. The CDR3 coding sequence is TGTGCCAGTAGTAGGGGGACAGGGAACTCTGGGGCCAACGTCCTGACTTTC.

The gene calls are TRBV4-1 and TRBJ1-1; 8 nucleotides agree with TRBD1. This CDR3 has 15 amino acids. Looked up from germline, CDR1 is MGHRA and CDR2 is YSYEKL. Trimming cost V 4 bases and J 5 bases; bases outside gene matches: 9. CDR3 residues: CASSPGQGIYTEAFF. CDR3 DNA sequence: TGCGCCAGCAGCCCAGGACAGGGAATTTATACTGAAGCTTTCTTT.

V gene TRBV4-3 combines with J gene TRBJ2-7, with 7 bases aligning to TRBD2. Germline CDR1 is LGHNA and CDR2 is YSLEER. The CDR3 extends over 16 amino acids. V was pared by 0 bases and J by 3 bases, with 8 bases of the junction left unmatched. The CDR3 DNA is TGCGCCAGCAGCCAAGATTGGGGGAGGGATTACTACGAGCAGTACTTC. Amino acid sequence: CASSQDWGRDYYEQYF.

J is TRBJ1-3 and V is TRBV11-2, with TRBD1 matching over 7 bases. The length of the CDR3 is 16 residues. Trimming took 4 bases from V and 4 from J; bases not matched to a gene: 10. Germline V gene data show CDR1 as SGHAT and CDR2 as FQNNGV. The CDR3 DNA reads as TGTGCCAGCAGCTCGCGGCTTACAGGGGTCGGAAACACCATATATTTT. It translates to CASSSRLTGVGNTIYF.

The chain links TRBV19 to TRBJ1-1, with a possible D match to TRBD1 (6 bases). Germline V lookup: CDR1 LNHDA, CDR2 SQIVND (reference sequence). V lost 6 bases to trimming and J lost 2 bases, with 16 bases between them. The CDR3 loop spans 15 amino acids. The CDR3 bases are TGTGCCAGTAGGTCGTTGGGGGCGCAAAACACTGAAGCTTTCTTT. This sequence encodes CASRSLGAQNTEAFF.

The chain recombines TRBV6-5 with TRBJ1-6; D remains ambiguous. CDR1 MNHEY and CDR2 SVGAGI come from the germline V gene. Trimming shortened V by 4 bases and J by 9 bases, and 16 bases separated the two germline ends. This CDR3 region has 15 residues. As DNA, the CDR3 is TGTGCCAGCAGTTCCGGCCCAATGGGGAGTTCACCCCTCCACTTT. This gives the protein CASSSGPMGSSPLHF.

The chain recombines TRBV5-1 with TRBJ2-1, with 7 bases identical to TRBD2. J lost 5 bases, V lost 0 bases, and 8 bases had no gene match. Germline lookup yields CDR1 SGHRS and CDR2 YFSETQ. CDR3 size: 16 residues. The CDR3 loop is CASSLEPPGTNNEQFF. CDR3 DNA sequence: TGCGCCAGCAGCTTGGAACCTCCCGGGACTAACAATGAGCAGTTCTTC.

J is TRBJ1-1 and V is TRBV30; 8 bases match TRBD1. In germline, CDR1 is GTSNPN, CDR2 SVGIG (reference sequence). CDR3 length: 15 amino acids. V shed 2 bases and J 5 bases; nucleotides not matched to a gene: 10. The CDR3 is CAWSPRDRQSTEAFF. In nucleotides, the CDR3 is TGTGCCTGGAGTCCTCGGGACAGGCAGTCAACTGAAGCTTTCTTT.

V usage is TRBV6-5 and J usage is TRBJ2-7, with 9 bases lining up with TRBD1. V shed 0 bases and J 6 bases; nucleotides not matched to a gene: 6. The CDR3 runs 15 residues. CDR1 and CDR2 (germline): MNHEY, SVGAGI. The CDR3 sequence is CASSYSMDRGLEQYF. CDR3 in DNA: TGTGCCAGCAGTTACTCGATGGACAGGGGCCTCGAGCAGTACTTC.

This clone was counted a few times. The chain joins TRBV5-4 to TRBJ2-5; a possible D gene is TRBD2 (6 bases). Trimming left V 4 bases short and J 0 bases short, with 13 bases between. Germline values: CDR1 SGHNT, CDR2 YYREEE (reference sequence). The CDR3 is 15 residues long. The CDR3 here is CASSLFWRDQETQYF. CDR3 DNA: TGTGCCAGCAGCCTATTTTGGAGGGACCAAGAGACCCAGTACTTC.

The J gene is TRBJ1-2, the V gene TRBV5-1; D possibly corresponds to TRBD1 (5 bases). The length of the CDR3 is 13 residues. CDR1 and CDR2 from the germline V gene are SGHRS and YFSETQ. V was trimmed by 0 bases and J by 6 bases, leaving 9 bases between them. The CDR3 reads CASSLDLGDGYTF. The CDR3 DNA is TGCGCCAGCAGCTTGGACCTAGGGGATGGCTACACCTTC.

This sequence joins TRBV28 and TRBJ1-3; D gene unclear. CDR1 and CDR2 from the germline V gene are MDHEN and SYDVKM. This CDR3 comprises 15 residues. Trimming took off 3 bases at V and 0 bases at J, with 9 bases between the two ends. The CDR3 is CASSFRGTSGNTIYF. The CDR3 coding sequence is TGTGCCAGCAGTTTCCGGGGTACCTCTGGAAACACCATATATTTT.

This chain joins TRBV5-1 and TRBJ1-3; maybe TRBD1 (6 bases). The CDR3 sequence is 18 residues long. Per germline, CDR1 SGHRS and CDR2 YFSETQ. Trimming cost V 2 bases and J 1 base, with 19 bases left between them. The CDR3 nucleotides read TGCGCCAGCAGCTTAGCGGCCGATACACAGGGATCTGGAAACACCATATATTTT. Translation gives CASSLAADTQGSGNTIYF.

This clone was detected a few times. The CDR3 nucleotides read TGTGCCAGTAGTCCAGGGACGCGGGGCACTGAAGCTTTCTTT. The encoded protein is CASSPGTRGTEAFF. V and J are TRBV19 and TRBJ1-1, with a tentative D call TRBD1 (5 bases). This CDR3 has 14 amino acids. Germline values: CDR1 LNHDA, CDR2 SQIVND (reference sequence). V was cut by 5 bases and J by 4 bases, with 14 bases left in between.

This chain connects TRBV14 to TRBJ2-2; D call uncertain. V lost 3 bases, J lost 0 bases, and 8 bases lay in between. Germline V gene sequence: CDR1 SGHDN, CDR2 FVKESK. The CDR3 has 15 amino acids. The CDR3 region is CASSQTLSNTGELFF. Written as DNA, the CDR3 is TGTGCCAGCAGCCAGACTCTCTCGAACACCGGGGAGCTGTTTTTT.

The rearrangement uses TRBV28 and TRBJ2-5; TRBD2 matches 10 bases. Germline V gene lookup returns CDR1 MDHEN and CDR2 SYDVKM. Trimming at V came to 6 bases and at J to 5 bases, leaving 15 bases not matched to a gene. This CDR3 comprises 17 residues. The CDR3 DNA follows: TGTGCCAGCAGCTCAAGTTCGGCTAGCGGGAGTTGGGAGACCCAGTACTTC. This codes for CASSSSSASGSWETQYF.

The rearrangement uses TRBV18 and TRBJ1-1; D is perhaps TRBD1 (5 bases). In germline, CDR1 is KGHSH, CDR2 LQKENI. V dropped 4 bases and J dropped 5 bases, with 11 bases sitting between them. The CDR3 length is 13 residues. CDR3 nucleotides: TGTGCCAGCTCACAGTGGGGGGATACTGAAGCTTTCTTT. It translates to CASSQWGDTEAFF. Using reference TRBV18 and TRBJ1-1 for the parts outside the CDR3, the full variable domain is NAGVMQNPRHLVRRRGQEARLRCSPMKGHSHVYWYRQLPEEGLKFMVYLQKENIIDESGMPKERFSAEFPKEGPSILRIQQVVRGDSAAYFCASSQWGDTEAFFGQGTRLTVV.

This clone is a singleton in its sample. CDR3: CASSLSYNEKLFF. CDR3 sequence (DNA): TGCGCCAGCAGCTTGTCGTATAATGAAAAACTGTTTTTT. This rearrangement joins TRBV5-1 to TRBJ1-4; D remains unclear. The V end lost 1 base, the J end lost 4 bases, and 5 bases lay between the germline ends. This CDR3 has 13 residues. Germline CDR1 is SGHRS and CDR2 is YFSETQ.